Shown below are 28 T cell receptor beta chains from a single sample sequenced in a study of blood T cell repertoires in COVID-19. Sequenced by immunoSEQ multiplex PCR; TCRdb stores in-frame clones only, minus some. Here the sample spans 90,000 to 120,000 clones, around 83% being singletons. The sequenced sample consisted of peripheral blood. The receptors here all came from a woman in her seventies with acute or convalescent COVID-19.

This clone was seen only once. This chain's CDR3 is CASTNLNSRFPHF. CDR3 in DNA: TGTGCCAGCACCAATCTCAACTCGCGATTCCCCCATTTT. This sequence joins TRBV12-3 or TRBV12-4 and TRBJ1-5; D not resolved. Trimming removed 7 bases from V and 16 bases from J, with 23 bases in between. This CDR3 comprises 13 residues.

The V gene is TRBV4-3, the J gene TRBJ1-2; D might be TRBD1 (5 bases). Germline CDR1 LGHNA, CDR2 YSLEER. The CDR3 contains 15 residues. The ends were cut back, 0 bases at V and 2 bases at J, with 10 bases in the middle. This chain's CDR3 is CASSQEPQVNYGYTF. CDR3 in DNA: TGCGCCAGCAGCCAAGAGCCACAGGTAAACTATGGCTACACCTTC.

CDR3 sequence: CASSILGGGYTF. CDR3 sequence (DNA): TGTGCCAGTAGTATCCTAGGGGGCGGCTACACCTTC. The rearrangement uses TRBV19 and TRBJ1-2; TRBD1 matches at 7 bases. The CDR3 spans 12 residues. J was trimmed by 8 bases and V by 3 bases; bases with no gene match: 3. Looked up from germline, CDR1 is LNHDA and CDR2 is SQIVND (reference sequence). The full variable domain, its missing parts supplied by reference TRBV19 and TRBJ1-2, is DGGITQSPKYLFRKEGQNVTLSCEQNLNHDAMYWYRQDPGQGLRLIYYSQIVNDFQKGDIAEGYSVSREKKESFPLTVTSAQKNPTAFYLCASSILGGGYTFGSGTRLTVV.

A word on this clone: The sample contains more than one DNA sequence encoding this CDR3. The chain couples TRBV11-2 to TRBJ2-7; 7 bases align to TRBD1. This CDR3 contains 12 residues. CDR1 SGHAT and CDR2 FQNNGV come from the germline V gene. The V gene end was trimmed by 6 bases and the J gene end by 5 bases; junction bases not matched to a gene: 4. Here the CDR3 DNA reads TGTGCCAGCAGTCGAGACAGGGACGAGCAGTACTTC. It translates to CASSRDRDEQYF.

The V call is TRBV3-1 (or the pseudogene TRBV3-2), the J call TRBJ2-7, with D possibly being TRBD1 (7 bases). The ends were cut back, 1 base at V and 6 bases at J, with 16 bases in the middle. The CDR3 totals 15 residues. Germline lookup yields CDR1 LGHDT and CDR2 YNNKEL (reference sequence). CDR3 sequence: CASSQGRPGGSEQYV. The CDR3 DNA sequence: TGTGCCAGCAGCCAAGGGAGGCCAGGGGGGAGCGAGCAGTACGTC.

This rearrangement joins TRBV29-1 to TRBJ1-2; the D gene is possibly TRBD1 (6 bases). Germline lookup yields CDR1 SQVTM and CDR2 ANQGSEA. V gave up 1 base and J gave up 7 bases, with 16 bases separating them. The CDR3 sequence is 14 residues long. CDR3 DNA sequence: TGCAGCGTTGAAGGGACGCCAGGGGTGGGTGGCTACACCTTC. This gives the protein CSVEGTPGVGGYTF.

This clone was seen a single time. The chain is built from TRBV6-2 or TRBV6-3 and TRBJ2-7, with a possible D match to TRBD1 (7 bases). Trimming pared 6 bases from V and 3 bases from J, leaving 15 bases between. The V gene's germline CDR1 is MNHEY and CDR2 SVGEGT. CDR3 length: 14 residues. The CDR3 sequence: CASSPHQGGYEQYV. CDR3 nucleotide sequence: TGTGCCAGCAGCCCCCACCAGGGGGGCTACGAGCAGTACGTC.

The chain couples TRBV15 to TRBJ2-5; TRBD2 matches at 8 bases. The germline V gene encodes CDR1 LNHNV and CDR2 YYDKDF (reference sequence). The V and J ends lost 4 bases and 4 bases, in that order; junction bases with no gene match: 2. The CDR3 length is 13 residues. In DNA form, the CDR3 reads TGTGCCACCAGCATCGGACTAGCAGAGACCCAGTACTTC. This translates into CATSIGLAETQYF.

This chain links TRBV5-8 with TRBJ1-4, with 8 nucleotides matching TRBD1. CDR1 is SGHTS, CDR2 YDEGEE, per germline. The CDR3 runs to 13 residues. With 4 bases clipped from V and 11 bases from J, the junction kept 7 bases outside the gene matches. CDR3 region: CASSVSTGDKLFF. The CDR3 DNA reads as TGTGCCAGCAGCGTATCGACAGGGGACAAACTGTTTTTT. Looking up the rest from reference TRBV5-8 and TRBJ1-4 gives the full variable domain: EAGVTQSPTHLIKTRGQQATLRCSPISGHTSVYWYQQALGLGLQFLLWYDEGEERNRGNFPPRFSGRQFPNYSSELNVNALELEDSALYLCASSVSTGDKLFFGSGTQLSVL.

This chain joins TRBV3-1 (or the pseudogene TRBV3-2) and TRBJ1-1; D not certain. The CDR3 covers 12 residues. CDR1 and CDR2 (germline): LGHDT, YNNKEL (reference sequence). The V end lost 4 bases, the J end lost 8 bases, and 11 bases lay between the germline ends. As DNA, the CDR3 is TGTGCCAGCAGCCTGTGGACGGGGGAAGCTTTCTTT. It encodes CASSLWTGEAFF.

The chain recombines TRBV6-5 with TRBJ2-5; tentatively, D is TRBD1 (6 bases). The length of the CDR3 is 14 residues. Germline assignment: CDR1 MNHEY and CDR2 SVGAGI. Trimming shortened V by 2 bases and J by 6 bases, and 13 bases separated the two germline ends. The CDR3 nucleotides read TGTGCCAGCAGTTACATCGGACAGAGGAAGACCCAGTACTTC. Its translation is CASSYIGQRKTQYF.

This clone was counted a single time. The genes are TRBV28 and TRBJ2-1; possible D gene TRBD2, 6 bases. This CDR3 comprises 15 residues. Trimming stripped 6 bases from V and 3 bases from J, with 15 bases between. CDR1 and CDR2 (germline): MDHEN, SYDVKM. CDR3 in DNA: TGTGCCAGCAGGCGACTAGTCCGGGACTACAATGAGCAGTTCTTC. Encoded protein: CASRRLVRDYNEQFF.

J is TRBJ2-7 and V is TRBV2; weak D call: TRBD2 (5 bases). Trimming left V 8 bases short and J 3 bases short, with 14 bases between. This CDR3 has 13 amino acids. Germline V gives CDR1 SNHLY, CDR2 FYNNEI. CDR3: CASRTVLGYEQYF. CDR3 nucleotides: TGTGCCAGCCGGACTGTTTTGGGCTACGAGCAGTACTTC.

The chain has TRBV20-1 and TRBJ1-5; 9 bases are a match to TRBD1. Germline CDR1 reads DFQATT; CDR2 reads SNEGSKA (reference sequence). This CDR3 spans 15 amino acids. The J segment lost 4 bases and the V segment lost 3 bases, leaving 7 bases of the junction unmatched. The DNA for the CDR3 is TGCAGTGCTAGTTTGGGACAGGGTCGGAATCAGCCCCAGCATTTT. As protein: CSASLGQGRNQPQHF.

V gene TRBV10-2 combines with J gene TRBJ1-2; 10 positions match TRBD1. The trim removed 10 bases at V and 2 bases at J, leaving 4 bases unmatched. The CDR3 has 13 amino acids. Looked up from germline, CDR1 is WSHSY and CDR2 is SAAADI. The CDR3 spells CAISGQGNYGYTF. Written as DNA, the CDR3 is TGCGCCATCTCGGGACAGGGGAACTATGGCTACACCTTC.

The chain couples TRBV6-4 to TRBJ2-3, with D possibly being TRBD1 (6 bases). CDR3 length: 14 amino acids. Germline CDR1 and CDR2: MRHNA and SNTAGT. V was pared by 3 bases and J by 6 bases, with 13 bases between. The CDR3 coding sequence is TGTGCCAGCAGTGAACAGGGACCTGGGGATACGCAGTATTTT. It yields the protein CASSEQGPGDTQYF.

This clone was picked up one time. This chain connects TRBV14 to TRBJ1-4; D is uncertain. V lost 1 base and J 8 bases, leaving 11 bases between the germline ends. This CDR3 has 14 residues. Germline V gene lookup returns CDR1 SGHDN and CDR2 FVKESK. The CDR3 reads CASSQGGGREKLFF. CDR3 in DNA: TGTGCCAGCAGCCAAGGAGGCGGAAGAGAAAAACTGTTTTTT.

A few counts support this clone. The J gene is TRBJ1-2, the V gene TRBV28; 10 bases line up with TRBD1. The V gene's germline CDR1 is MDHEN and CDR2 SYDVKM. The CDR3 covers 13 residues. The junction had 5 bases not matched to a gene; V was cut back by 6 bases and J by 7 bases. CDR3 DNA: TGTGCCAGCAGGCTGACAGGGGGCCTTGGCTACACCTTC. It yields the protein CASRLTGGLGYTF.

J is TRBJ2-1 and V is TRBV6-5, with 13 bases aligning to TRBD2. There are 15 residues in the CDR3. From germline, CDR1 is MNHEY and CDR2 SVGAGI. Germline trimming cut 7 bases from V and 7 bases from J; bases unmatched to any gene: 7. This CDR3 reads CASKTGTSGINEQFF. CDR3 bases: TGTGCCAGCAAGACCGGGACTAGCGGGATAAATGAGCAGTTCTTC.

This chain connects TRBV6-4 to TRBJ2-3, with D perhaps matching TRBD2 (7 bases). This CDR3 is built from 15 residues. CDR1 MRHNA and CDR2 SNTAGT come from the germline V gene. The ends were cut back, 2 bases at V and 2 bases at J, with 11 bases in the middle. The DNA for the CDR3 is TGTGCCAGCAGTGACGGGGGGGCTGACACAGATACGCAGTATTTT. Its protein is CASSDGGADTDTQYF.

The genes are TRBV5-4 and TRBJ1-6, with no clear D. Between the trimmed V and J ends, which lost 0 bases and 9 bases, there was a span of 13 bases. Germline V gene lookup returns CDR1 SGHNT and CDR2 YYREEE (reference sequence). This CDR3 spans 15 amino acids. The CDR3 coding sequence is TGTGCCAGCAGCTTGGATTTTCTGGGAGGTTCACCCCTCCACTTT. This sequence encodes CASSLDFLGGSPLHF.

This rearrangement joins TRBV4-1 to TRBJ2-1, with 10 nucleotides matching TRBD2. Germline V gene data show CDR1 as MGHRA and CDR2 as YSYEKL. Losses at the gene ends were 5 bases for V and 4 bases for J; bases not matched to a gene: 8. CDR3 length equals 16 residues. The CDR3 sequence: CASSELGLALYNEQFF. CDR3 in DNA: TGCGCCAGCAGCGAATTGGGACTAGCGCTTTACAATGAGCAGTTCTTC.

This chain uses TRBV3-1 (or the pseudogene TRBV3-2) with TRBJ1-1, with TRBD1 matching 8 bases. The CDR3 loop spans 17 amino acids. CDR1 is LGHDT and CDR2 is YNNKEL in the germline V gene (reference sequence). J gave up 4 bases and V 1 base, and 11 bases lay outside the gene matches. CDR3 loop: CASSQGTGTSRGTEAFF. The CDR3 DNA sequence: TGTGCCAGCAGCCAAGGGACAGGGACTTCTAGAGGCACTGAAGCTTTCTTT.

The CDR3 reads CASSARPGQAYEQYF. DNA for the CDR3: TGCGCCAGCAGCGCACGCCCGGGACAGGCCTACGAGCAGTACTTC. The chain joins TRBV5-1 to TRBJ2-7; 8 bases line up with TRBD1. The CDR3 length is 15 residues. The V segment lost 4 bases and the J segment 2 bases; nucleotides outside the gene matches: 8. Germline V gene sequence: CDR1 SGHRS, CDR2 YFSETQ.

V gene TRBV6-2 or TRBV6-3 combines with J gene TRBJ1-5, with D tentatively TRBD1 (6 bases). This CDR3 comprises 13 residues. Germline lookup yields CDR1 MNHEY and CDR2 SVGEGT. Trimming shortened V by 6 bases and J by 4 bases, and 10 bases separated the two germline ends. The CDR3 sequence is CASSRTDNQPQHF. In DNA, the CDR3 is TGTGCCAGCAGCCGGACAGATAATCAGCCCCAGCATTTT.

This CDR3 reads CASSWGQADYGYTF. The DNA of the CDR3 is TGTGCCAGCAGTTGGGGACAGGCGGACTATGGCTACACCTTC. J is TRBJ1-2 and V is TRBV6-5; 8 bases agree with TRBD1. The CDR3 totals 14 residues. In germline, CDR1 is MNHEY, CDR2 SVGAGI. V was pared by 4 bases and J by 3 bases, with 4 bases of the junction left unmatched.

The chain uses TRBV28 and TRBJ2-6, with D possibly being TRBD1 (5 bases). The germline CDR1 and CDR2 sequences are MDHEN and SYDVKM. Trimming pared 6 bases from V and 6 bases from J, leaving 12 bases between. The CDR3 runs to 14 residues. CDR3 sequence (DNA): TGTGCCAGCAGACGACAGCTGGTGGCCAACGTCCTGACTTTC. Amino acids: CASRRQLVANVLTF.

The chain recombines TRBV4-3 with TRBJ2-4, with D possibly being TRBD1 (6 bases). Germline V gene sequence: CDR1 LGHNA, CDR2 YSLEER. The CDR3 sequence is 17 residues long. Trimming stripped 2 bases from V and 3 bases from J, with 17 bases between. CDR3 amino acids: CASSQTGQGTFKNIQYF. CDR3 DNA: TGCGCCAGCAGCCAAACAGGGCAGGGGACCTTCAAAAACATTCAGTACTTC.